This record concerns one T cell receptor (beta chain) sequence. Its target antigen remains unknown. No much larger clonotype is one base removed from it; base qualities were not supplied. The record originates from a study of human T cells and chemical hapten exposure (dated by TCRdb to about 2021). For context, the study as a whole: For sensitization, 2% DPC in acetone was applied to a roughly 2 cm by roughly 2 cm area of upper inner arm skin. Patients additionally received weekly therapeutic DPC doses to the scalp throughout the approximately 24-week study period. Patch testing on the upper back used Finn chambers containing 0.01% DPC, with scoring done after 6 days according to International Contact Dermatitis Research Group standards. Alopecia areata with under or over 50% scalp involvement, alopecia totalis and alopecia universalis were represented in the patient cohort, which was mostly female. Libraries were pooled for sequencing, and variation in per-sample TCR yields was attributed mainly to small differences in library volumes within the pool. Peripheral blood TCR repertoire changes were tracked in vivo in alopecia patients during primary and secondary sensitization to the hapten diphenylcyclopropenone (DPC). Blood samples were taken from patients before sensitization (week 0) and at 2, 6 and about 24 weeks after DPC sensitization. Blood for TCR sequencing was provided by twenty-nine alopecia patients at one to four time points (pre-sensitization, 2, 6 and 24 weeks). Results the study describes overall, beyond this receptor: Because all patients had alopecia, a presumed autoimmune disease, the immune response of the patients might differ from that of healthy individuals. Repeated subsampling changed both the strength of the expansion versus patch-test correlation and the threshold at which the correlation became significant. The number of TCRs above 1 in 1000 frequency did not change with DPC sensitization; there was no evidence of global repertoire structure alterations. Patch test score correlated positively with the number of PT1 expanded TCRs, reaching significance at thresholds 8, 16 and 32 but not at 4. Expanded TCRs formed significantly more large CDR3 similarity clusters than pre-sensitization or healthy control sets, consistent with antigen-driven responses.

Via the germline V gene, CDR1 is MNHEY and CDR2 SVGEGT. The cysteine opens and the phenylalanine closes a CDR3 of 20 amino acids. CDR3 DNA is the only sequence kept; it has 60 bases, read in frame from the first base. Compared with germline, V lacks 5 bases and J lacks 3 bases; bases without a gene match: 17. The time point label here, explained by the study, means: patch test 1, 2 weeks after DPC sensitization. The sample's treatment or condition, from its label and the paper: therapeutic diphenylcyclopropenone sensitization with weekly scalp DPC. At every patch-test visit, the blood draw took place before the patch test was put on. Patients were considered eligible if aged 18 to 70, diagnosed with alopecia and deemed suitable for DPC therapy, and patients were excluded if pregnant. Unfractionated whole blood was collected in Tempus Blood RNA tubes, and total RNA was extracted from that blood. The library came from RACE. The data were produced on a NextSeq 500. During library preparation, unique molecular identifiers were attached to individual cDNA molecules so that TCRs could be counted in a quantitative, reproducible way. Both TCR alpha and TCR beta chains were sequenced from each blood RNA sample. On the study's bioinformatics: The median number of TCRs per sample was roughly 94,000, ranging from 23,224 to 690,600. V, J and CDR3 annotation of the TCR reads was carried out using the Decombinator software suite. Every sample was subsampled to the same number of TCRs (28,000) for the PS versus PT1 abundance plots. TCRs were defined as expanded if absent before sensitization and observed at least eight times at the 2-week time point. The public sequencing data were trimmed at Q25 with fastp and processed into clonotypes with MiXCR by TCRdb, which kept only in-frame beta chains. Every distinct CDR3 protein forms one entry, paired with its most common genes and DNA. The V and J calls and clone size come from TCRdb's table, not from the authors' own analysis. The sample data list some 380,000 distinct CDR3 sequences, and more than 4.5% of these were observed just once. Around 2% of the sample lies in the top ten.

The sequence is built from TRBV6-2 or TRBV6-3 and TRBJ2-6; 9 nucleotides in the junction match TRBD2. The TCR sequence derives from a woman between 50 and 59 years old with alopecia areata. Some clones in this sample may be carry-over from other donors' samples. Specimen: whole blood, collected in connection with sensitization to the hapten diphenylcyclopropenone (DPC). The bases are TGTGCCAGCAGTCCCTCCCGGGGGTTAGCGGGAGTTTTTGGGGCCAACGTCCTGACTTTC. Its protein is CASSPSRGLAGVFGANVLTF.